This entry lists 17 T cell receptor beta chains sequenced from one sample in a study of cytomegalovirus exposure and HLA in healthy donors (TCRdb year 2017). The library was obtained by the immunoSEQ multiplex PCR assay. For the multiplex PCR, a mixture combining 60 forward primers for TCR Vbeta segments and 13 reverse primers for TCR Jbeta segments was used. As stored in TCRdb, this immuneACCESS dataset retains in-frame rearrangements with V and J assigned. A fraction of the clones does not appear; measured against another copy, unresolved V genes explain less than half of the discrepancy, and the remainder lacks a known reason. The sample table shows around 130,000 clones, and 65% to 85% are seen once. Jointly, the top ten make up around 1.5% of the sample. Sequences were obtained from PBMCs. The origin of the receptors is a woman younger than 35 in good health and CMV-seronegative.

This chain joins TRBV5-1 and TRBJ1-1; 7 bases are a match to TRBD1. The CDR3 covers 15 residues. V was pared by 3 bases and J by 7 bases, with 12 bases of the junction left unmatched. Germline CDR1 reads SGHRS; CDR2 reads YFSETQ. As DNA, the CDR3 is TGCGCCAGCAGCTCGCGAAGGGACAGTCCCTTTGAAGCTTTCTTT. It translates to CASSSRRDSPFEAFF.

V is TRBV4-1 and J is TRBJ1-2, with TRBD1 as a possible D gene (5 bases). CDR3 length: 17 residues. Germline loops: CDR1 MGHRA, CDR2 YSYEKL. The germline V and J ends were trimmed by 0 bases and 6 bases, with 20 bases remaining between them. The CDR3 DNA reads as TGCGCCAGCAGCCAAGAACCCTCTGTGGATAGGGGCGATGGCTACACCTTC. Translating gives CASSQEPSVDRGDGYTF.

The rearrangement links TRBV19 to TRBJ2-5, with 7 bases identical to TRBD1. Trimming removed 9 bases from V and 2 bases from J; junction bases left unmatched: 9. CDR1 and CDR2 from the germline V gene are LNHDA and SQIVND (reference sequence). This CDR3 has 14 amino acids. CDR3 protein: CARSSPGQQETQYF. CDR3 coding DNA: TGTGCCAGGAGTTCACCGGGACAGCAAGAGACCCAGTACTTC.

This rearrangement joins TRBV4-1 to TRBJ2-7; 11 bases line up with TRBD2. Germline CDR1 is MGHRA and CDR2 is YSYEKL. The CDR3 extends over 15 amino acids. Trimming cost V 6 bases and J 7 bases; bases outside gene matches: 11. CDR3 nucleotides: TGCGCCAGCAGACGCGGGACTAGCGGCCCAGGGGAGCAGTACTTC. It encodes CASRRGTSGPGEQYF.

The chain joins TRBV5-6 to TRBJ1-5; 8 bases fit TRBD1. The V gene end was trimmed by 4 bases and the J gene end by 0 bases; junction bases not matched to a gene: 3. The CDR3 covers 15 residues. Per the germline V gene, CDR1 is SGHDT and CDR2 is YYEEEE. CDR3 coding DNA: TGTGCCAGCAGCACAGGGGGATTTAGCAATCAGCCCCAGCATTTT. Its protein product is CASSTGGFSNQPQHF. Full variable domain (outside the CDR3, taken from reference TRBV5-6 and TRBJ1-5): DAGVTQSPTHLIKTRGQQVTLRCSPKSGHDTVSWYQQALGQGPQFIFQYYEEEERQRGNFPDRFSGHQFPNYSSELNVNALLLGDSALYLCASSTGGFSNQPQHFGDGTRLSIL.

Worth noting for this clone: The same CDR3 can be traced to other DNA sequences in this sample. CDR3 in DNA: TGTGCCAGCAGTTACGGGAGGGGCACTGAAGCTTTCTTT. Protein product: CASSYGRGTEAFF. This chain joins TRBV6-5 and TRBJ1-1; perhaps TRBD1 as D (5 bases). This CDR3 region has 13 residues. Germline CDR1 reads MNHEY; CDR2 reads SVGAGI. The V end was cut by 2 bases, the J end by 4 bases, with 8 bases between.

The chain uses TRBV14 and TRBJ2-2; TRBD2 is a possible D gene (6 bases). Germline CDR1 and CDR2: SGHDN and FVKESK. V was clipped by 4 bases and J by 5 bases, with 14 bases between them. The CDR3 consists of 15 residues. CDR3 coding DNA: TGTGCCAGCAGCCGGTGGCGGGGAAATACCGGGGAGCTGTTTTTT. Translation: CASSRWRGNTGELFF.

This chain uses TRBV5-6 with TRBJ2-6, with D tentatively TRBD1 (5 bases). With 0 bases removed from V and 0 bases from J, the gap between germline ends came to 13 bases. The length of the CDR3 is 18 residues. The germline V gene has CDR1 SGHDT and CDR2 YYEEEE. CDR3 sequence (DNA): TGTGCCAGCAGCTTGGCCAAGGGGCCCTTCTCTGGGGCCAACGTCCTGACTTTC. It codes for CASSLAKGPFSGANVLTF. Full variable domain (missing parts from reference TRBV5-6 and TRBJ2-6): DAGVTQSPTHLIKTRGQQVTLRCSPKSGHDTVSWYQQALGQGPQFIFQYYEEEERQRGNFPDRFSGHQFPNYSSELNVNALLLGDSALYLCASSLAKGPFSGANVLTFGAGSRLTVL.

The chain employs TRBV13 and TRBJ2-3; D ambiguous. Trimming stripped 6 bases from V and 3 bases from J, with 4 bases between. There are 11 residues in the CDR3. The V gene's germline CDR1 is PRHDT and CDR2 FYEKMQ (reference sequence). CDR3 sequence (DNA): TGTGCCAGCAGTCAAACAGATACGCAGTATTTT. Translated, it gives CASSQTDTQYF.

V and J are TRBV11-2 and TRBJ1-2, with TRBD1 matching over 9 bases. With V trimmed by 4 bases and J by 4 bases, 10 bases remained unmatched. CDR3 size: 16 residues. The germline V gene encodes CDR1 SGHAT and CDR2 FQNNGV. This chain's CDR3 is CASSSIWDRDAYGYTF. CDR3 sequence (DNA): TGTGCCAGCAGCTCCATATGGGACAGGGACGCCTATGGCTACACCTTC.

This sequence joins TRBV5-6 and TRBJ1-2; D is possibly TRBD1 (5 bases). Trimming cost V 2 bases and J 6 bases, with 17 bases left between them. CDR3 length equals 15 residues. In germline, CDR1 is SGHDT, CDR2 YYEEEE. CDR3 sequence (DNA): TGTGCCAGCAGCTTTGGCGCGGGGGGTTGGAATGGCTACACCTTC. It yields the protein CASSFGAGGWNGYTF. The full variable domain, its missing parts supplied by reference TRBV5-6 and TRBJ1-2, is DAGVTQSPTHLIKTRGQQVTLRCSPKSGHDTVSWYQQALGQGPQFIFQYYEEEERQRGNFPDRFSGHQFPNYSSELNVNALLLGDSALYLCASSFGAGGWNGYTFGSGTRLTVV.

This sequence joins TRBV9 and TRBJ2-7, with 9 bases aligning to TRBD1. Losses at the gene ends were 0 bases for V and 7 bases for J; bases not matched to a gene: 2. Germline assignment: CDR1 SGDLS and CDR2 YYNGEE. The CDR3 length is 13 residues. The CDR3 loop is CASSVGQGGEQYF. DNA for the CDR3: TGTGCCAGCAGCGTAGGACAGGGGGGGGAGCAGTACTTC.

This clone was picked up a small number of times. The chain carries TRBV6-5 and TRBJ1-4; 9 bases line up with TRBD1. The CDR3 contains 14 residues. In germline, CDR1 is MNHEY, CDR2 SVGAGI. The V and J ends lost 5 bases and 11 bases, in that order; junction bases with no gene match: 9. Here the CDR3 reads CASSEQGAGAKLFF. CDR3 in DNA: TGTGCCAGCAGTGAACAGGGGGCGGGAGCGAAACTGTTTTTT.

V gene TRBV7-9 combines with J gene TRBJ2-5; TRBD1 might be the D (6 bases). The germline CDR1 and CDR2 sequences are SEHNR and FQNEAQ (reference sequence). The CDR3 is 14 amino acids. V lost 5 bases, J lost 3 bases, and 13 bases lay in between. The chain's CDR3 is CASSPQGIEETQYF. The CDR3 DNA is TGTGCCAGCAGCCCACAGGGCATAGAAGAGACCCAGTACTTC.

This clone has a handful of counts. In DNA, the CDR3 is TGTGCCAGCAGCCAAGTCGGAGGCAGCAATCAGCCCCAGCATTTT. This sequence encodes CASSQVGGSNQPQHF. V is TRBV4-2 and J is TRBJ1-5; D is uncertain. Trimming removed 1 base at V and 1 base at J, with 8 bases between. The germline CDR1 and CDR2 sequences are LGHNA and YNFKEQ. This CDR3 has 15 amino acids.

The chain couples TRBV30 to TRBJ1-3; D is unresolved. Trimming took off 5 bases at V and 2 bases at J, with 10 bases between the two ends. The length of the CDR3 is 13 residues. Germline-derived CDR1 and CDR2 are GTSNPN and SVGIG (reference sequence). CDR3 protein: CAWDPQTGNTIYF. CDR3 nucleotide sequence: TGTGCCTGGGATCCACAAACTGGAAACACCATATATTTT.

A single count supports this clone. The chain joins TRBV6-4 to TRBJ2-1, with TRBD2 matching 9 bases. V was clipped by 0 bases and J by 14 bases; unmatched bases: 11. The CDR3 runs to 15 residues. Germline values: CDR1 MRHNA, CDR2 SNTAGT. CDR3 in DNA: TGTGCCAGCAGTGACTCTGCCCCGGGACTAGCTATGGAGTTCTTC. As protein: CASSDSAPGLAMEFF.